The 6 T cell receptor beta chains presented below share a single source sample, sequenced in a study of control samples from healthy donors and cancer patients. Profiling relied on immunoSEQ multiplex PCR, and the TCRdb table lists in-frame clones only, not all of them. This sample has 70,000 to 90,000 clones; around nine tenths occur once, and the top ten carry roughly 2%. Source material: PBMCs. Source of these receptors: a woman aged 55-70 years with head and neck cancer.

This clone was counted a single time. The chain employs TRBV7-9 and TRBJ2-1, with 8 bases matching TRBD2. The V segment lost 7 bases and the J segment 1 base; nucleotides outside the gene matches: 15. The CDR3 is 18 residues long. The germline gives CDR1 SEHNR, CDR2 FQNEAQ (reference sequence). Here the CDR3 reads CASISEMSGSSSYNEQFF. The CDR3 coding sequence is TGTGCCAGCATATCAGAGATGAGCGGGAGCAGTTCCTACAATGAGCAGTTCTTC.

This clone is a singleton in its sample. CDR3 region: CAISESLAGGPVTDTQYF. The DNA for the CDR3 is TGTGCCATCAGTGAGTCACTAGCGGGAGGGCCGGTGACAGATACGCAGTATTTT. The V call is TRBV10-3, the J call TRBJ2-3; 13 nucleotides agree with TRBD2. This CDR3 spans 18 amino acids. CDR1 is ENHRY, CDR2 SYGVKD, per germline. V was pared by 0 bases and J by 3 bases, with 6 bases of the junction left unmatched.

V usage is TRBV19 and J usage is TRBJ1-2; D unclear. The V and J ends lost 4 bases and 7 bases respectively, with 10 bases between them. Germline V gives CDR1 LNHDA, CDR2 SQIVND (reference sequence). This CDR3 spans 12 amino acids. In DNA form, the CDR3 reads TGTGCCAGTAGTAGCGTCGGGGTTGGCTACACCTTC. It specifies CASSSVGVGYTF.

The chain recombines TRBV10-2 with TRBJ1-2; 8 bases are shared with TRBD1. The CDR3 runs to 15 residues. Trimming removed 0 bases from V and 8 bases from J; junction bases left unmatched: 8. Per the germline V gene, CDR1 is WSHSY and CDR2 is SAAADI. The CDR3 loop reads CASSESRTGLRGYTF. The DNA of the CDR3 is TGCGCCAGCAGTGAGTCAAGGACAGGGTTGCGGGGCTACACCTTC.

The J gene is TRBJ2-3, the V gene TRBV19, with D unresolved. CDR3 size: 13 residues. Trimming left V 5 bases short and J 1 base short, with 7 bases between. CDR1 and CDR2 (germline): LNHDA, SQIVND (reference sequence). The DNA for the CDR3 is TGTGCCAGTAGTGCCCCAGGCACAGATACGCAGTATTTT. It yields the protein CASSAPGTDTQYF.

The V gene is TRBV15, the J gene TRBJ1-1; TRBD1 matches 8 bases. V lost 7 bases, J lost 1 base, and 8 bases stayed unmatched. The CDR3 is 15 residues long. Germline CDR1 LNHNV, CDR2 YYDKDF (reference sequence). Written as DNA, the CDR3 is TGTGCCACCAAGCCGAAACAGGGGGGGAACACTGAAGCTTTCTTT. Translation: CATKPKQGGNTEAFF.